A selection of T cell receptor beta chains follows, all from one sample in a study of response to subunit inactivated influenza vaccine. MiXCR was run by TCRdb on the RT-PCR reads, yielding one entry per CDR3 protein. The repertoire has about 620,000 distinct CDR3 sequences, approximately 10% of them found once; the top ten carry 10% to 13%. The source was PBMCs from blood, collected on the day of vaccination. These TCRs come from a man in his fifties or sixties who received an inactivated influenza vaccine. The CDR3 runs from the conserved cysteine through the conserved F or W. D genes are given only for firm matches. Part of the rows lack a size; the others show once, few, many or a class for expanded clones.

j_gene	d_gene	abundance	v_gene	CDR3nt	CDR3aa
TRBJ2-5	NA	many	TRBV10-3	TGTGCCATCAGTGAGTCGCCGACATTTACTCGAGACACCCAGTACTTC	CAISESPTFTRDTQYF
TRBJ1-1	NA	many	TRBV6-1	TGTGCCAGCAGTCTCGGGACGGGGACGAACACTGAAGCTTTCTTT	CASSLGTGTNTEAFF
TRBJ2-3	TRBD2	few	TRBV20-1	TGCAGTGCTAGTGAGTTAGCGGGGGGGCCAGATACGCAGTATTTT	CSASELAGGPDTQYF
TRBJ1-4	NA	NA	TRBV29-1	TGCAGCGTTGAGGGTAGGCACCTCGACAGCGGCGAAAAACTGTTTTTT	CSVEGRHLDSGEKLFF
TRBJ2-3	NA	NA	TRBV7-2	TGTGCCAGCAGCATCAGTGGGGTCAGCACAGATACGCAGTATTTT	CASSISGVSTDTQYF
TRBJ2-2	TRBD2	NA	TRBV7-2	TGTGCCAGCAGATCCCCCGGACTAGCGGGAGCCACCGGGGAGCTGTTTTTT	CASRSPGLAGATGELFF
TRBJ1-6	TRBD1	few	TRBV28	TGTGCCAGCACCAATGACAGGGGGTTTTATAATTCACCCCTCCACTTT	CASTNDRGFYNSPLHF
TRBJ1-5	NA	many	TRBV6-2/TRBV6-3	TGTGCCAGCAGCCCAGGGAATCGCAATCAGCCCCAGCATTTT	CASSPGNRNQPQHF
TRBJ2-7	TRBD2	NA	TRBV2	TGTGCCAGCGCGGGACTAGCCTACGAGCAGTACTTC	CASAGLAYEQYF
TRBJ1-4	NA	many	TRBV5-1	TGCGCCAGCAGCTTGGCCGCGGGAAGAGAAAAACTGTTTTTT	CASSLAAGREKLFF
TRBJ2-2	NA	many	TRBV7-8	TGTGCCAGCAGTTCCCGGAACACCGGGGAGCTGTTTTTT	CASSSRNTGELFF
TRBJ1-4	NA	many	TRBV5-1	TGCGCCAGCAGAGACCCATCCACGGGGGCAAATGAAAAACTGTTTTTT	CASRDPSTGANEKLFF
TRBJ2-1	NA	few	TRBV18	TGTGCCAGCTCACCTTCACAAGTAGGTAATGAGCAGTTCTTC	CASSPSQVGNEQFF
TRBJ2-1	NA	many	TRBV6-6	TGTGCCAGCAGCCCGACTAACAATGAGCAGTTCTTC	CASSPTNNEQFF
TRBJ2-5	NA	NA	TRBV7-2	TGTGCCAGCAGCTCGCACCAAGAGACCCAGTACTTC	CASSSHQETQYF
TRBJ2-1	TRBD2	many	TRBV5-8	TGTGCCAGCAGCAGGACTAGCGGGAGCAGCAATGAGCAGTTCTTC	CASSRTSGSSNEQFF
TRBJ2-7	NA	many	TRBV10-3	TGTGCCATCAGTGAGCCAGGGGACAAGGGGATCCACGAGCAGTACTTC	CAISEPGDKGIHEQYF
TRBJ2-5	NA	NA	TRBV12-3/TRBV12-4	TGTGCCAGCAGTTATGCCGGTCGAGAGACCCAGTACTTC	CASSYAGRETQYF
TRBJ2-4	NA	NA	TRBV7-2	TGTGCCAGCAGCTCGGGGGATAAAAACATTCAGTACTTC	CASSSGDKNIQYF
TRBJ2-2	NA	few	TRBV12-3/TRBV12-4	TGTGCCAGCAGCCCCGGTAGCACCGGGGAGCTGTTTTTT	CASSPGSTGELFF
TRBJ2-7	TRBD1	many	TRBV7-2	TGTGCCAGCAGCTCCCCGGGACAGGGGGCCACGTACGAGCAGTACTTC	CASSSPGQGATYEQYF
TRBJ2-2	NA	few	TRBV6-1	TGTGCCAGCAAAGGCAGAGCGAACACCGGGGAGCTGTTTTTT	CASKGRANTGELFF
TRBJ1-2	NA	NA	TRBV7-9	TGTGCCAGCAGCTTAGATGGAGGGGCCTATGGCTACACCTTC	CASSLDGGAYGYTF
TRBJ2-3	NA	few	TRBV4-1	TGCGCCAGCAGCCAAGTCCCCTTTAGCACAGATACGCAGTATTTT	CASSQVPFSTDTQYF
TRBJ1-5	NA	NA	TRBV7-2	TGTGCCAGCAGCGCCACCAGCGGAGGGCCCCAGCATTTT	CASSATSGGPQHF
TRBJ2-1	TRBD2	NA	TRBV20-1	TGCAGTGCTAGACCCACGCTTCTAGCGGGCCTCTACAATGAGCAGTTCTTC	CSARPTLLAGLYNEQFF
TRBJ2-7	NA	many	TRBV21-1	TGTGCCAGCAGCACCGGCCGCCGCTACGAGCAGTACTTC	CASSTGRRYEQYF
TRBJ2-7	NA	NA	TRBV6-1	TGTGCCAGCAGCGCGGGTCCCCCCTACGAGCAGTACTTC	CASSAGPPYEQYF
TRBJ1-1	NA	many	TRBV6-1	TGTGCCAGCAGTCCCGGAACAGGGCACCGAACACTGGGCACTGAAGCTTTCTTT	CASSPGTGHRTLGTEAFF
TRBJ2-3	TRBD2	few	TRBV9	TGTGCCAGCAGCGTGCGAGCGGGGGCTAGCACAGATACGCAGTATTTT	CASSVRAGASTDTQYF
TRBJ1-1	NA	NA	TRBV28	TGTGCCAGCGGAACCCGGACGAGCGGCACTGAAGCTTTCTTT	CASGTRTSGTEAFF
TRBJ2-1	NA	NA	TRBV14	TGTGCCAGCAGCCAAGATTTAGGGGTCAATGAGCAGTTCTTC	CASSQDLGVNEQFF
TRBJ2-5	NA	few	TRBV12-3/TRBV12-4	TGTGCCAGCAGACCGAAAAGTAGACCCCAAGAGACCCAGTACTTC	CASRPKSRPQETQYF
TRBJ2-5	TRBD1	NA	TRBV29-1	TGCAGCGTGATCCGGGGACAGATCCAAGAGACCCAGTACTTC	CSVIRGQIQETQYF
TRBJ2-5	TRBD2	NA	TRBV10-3	TGTGCCATCAGTGAGAGTAGCGGGAGGGAGACCCAGTACTTC	CAISESSGRETQYF
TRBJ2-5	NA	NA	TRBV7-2	TGTGCCAGCAGCTTCAACAGCTACCGCCAAGAGACCCAGTACTTC	CASSFNSYRQETQYF
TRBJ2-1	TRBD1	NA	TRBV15	TGTGCCACCAGCAGAGATCCCCCCAGGGGGAAGAGCAATGAGCAGTTCTTC	CATSRDPPRGKSNEQFF
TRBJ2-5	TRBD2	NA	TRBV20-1	TGCAGTGCTACTAAACTAGCGCCGTACCAAGAGACCCAGTACTTC	CSATKLAPYQETQYF
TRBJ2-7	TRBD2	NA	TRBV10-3	TGTGCCATCAGGGTTAGCGGGCCATCCTACGAGCAGTACTTC	CAIRVSGPSYEQYF
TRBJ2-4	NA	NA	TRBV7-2	TGTGCCAGCAGCCAGGCGGTAGCCAAAAACATTCAGTACTTC	CASSQAVAKNIQYF
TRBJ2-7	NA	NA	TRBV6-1	TGTGCCAGCACCCCCAAGGGGCTCTACGAGCAGTACTTC	CASTPKGLYEQYF
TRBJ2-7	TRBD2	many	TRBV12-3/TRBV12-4	TGTGCCAGCAGTTTGAGCGGGACCACCTACGAGCAGTACTTC	CASSLSGTTYEQYF
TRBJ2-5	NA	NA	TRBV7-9	TGTGCCAGCAGCTCCCGCACTAGTACCGAGACCCAGTACTTC	CASSSRTSTETQYF
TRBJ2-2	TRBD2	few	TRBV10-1	TGCGCCAGCAGTGTAAGCAGCGGGGTCACCGGGGAGCTGTTTTTT	CASSVSSGVTGELFF